This TCR beta chain appears in the sequencing data of a study of OX40 agonist ivuxolimab in advanced cancers. TCRdb's copy holds only in-frame clones and misses some; the assay was immunoSEQ multiplex PCR. This sample has 110,000 or so clones; more than 85% occur once, and the top ten carry approximately 0.63%. Enrollment shut out patients with autoimmune disease history or systemic immunosuppression. About this clone: Its antigen remains unidentified.

This CDR3 has 14 amino acids. V was clipped by 6 bases and J by 6 bases, with 18 bases between them. CDR1 and CDR2 from the germline V gene are KGHSH and LQKENI. Study outcomes and limitations: The CD4+ and CD8+ T cells in the blood had expanded clonally by week 6 at 0.1 to 3.0 mg/kg.

The sample consisted of CD4+ or CD8+ T cells sorted from blood, taken in a trial of the OX40 agonist ivuxolimab. The TCR was taken from an adult with an advanced solid tumor such as melanoma, head and neck, liver or kidney cancer. J is TRBJ2-7 and V is TRBV18, with D possibly TRBD1 on 6 matching bases. The CDR3: CASSPSGTSAEQYF. CDR3 nucleotides: TGTGCCAGCTCCCCGTCCGGGACATCGGCCGAGCAGTACTTC.